Shown below are 29 T cell receptor beta chains from a single sample sequenced in a study of metastatic and nonmetastatic thyroid tumors. Prior to thyroid surgery, none of the patients had received any treatment. TCRdb re-clonotyped the PCR reads via MiXCR. In the table there are about 40,000 clones, 13% of which are singletons. Sequenced: blood. The receptors were sampled from a female donor with papillary thyroid cancer or a benign thyroid nodule (not recorded which). Some clones in this sample may be carry-over from other donors' samples.

This clone was recorded many times. The V gene is TRBV24-1, the J gene TRBJ2-7; D is unclear. V was trimmed by 9 bases and J by 4 bases, leaving 9 bases between them. Germline V CDR1 and CDR2: KGHDR, SFDVKD. The length of the CDR3 is 11 residues. The CDR3: CATEDNYEQYF. For the CDR3, the DNA is TGTGCCACCGAAGACAATTACGAGCAGTACTTC.

This clone appeared many times. V usage is TRBV11-2 and J usage is TRBJ1-4; D is perhaps TRBD1 (6 bases). Germline CDR1 reads SGHAT; CDR2 reads FQNNGV. This CDR3 contains 12 residues. The germline V and J ends were trimmed by 5 bases and 11 bases, with 12 bases remaining between them. The CDR3 coding sequence is TGTGCCAGCAGCCAATCAAGGGGGAAACTGTTTTTT. Encoded protein: CASSQSRGKLFF.

V gene TRBV28 combines with J gene TRBJ1-2; D is uncertain. The germline CDR1 and CDR2 sequences are MDHEN and SYDVKM. The CDR3 length is 11 residues. CDR3 loop: CVIPEDYGYTF. CDR3 in DNA: TGTGTCATACCAGAAGACTATGGCTACACCTTC.

This clone was found a few times. This chain links TRBV19 with TRBJ1-2; TRBD1 aligns across 10 bases. In germline, CDR1 is LNHDA, CDR2 SQIVND (reference sequence). The V gene end was trimmed by 4 bases and the J gene end by 10 bases; junction bases not matched to a gene: 6. CDR3 size: 13 residues. The CDR3, as DNA: TGTGCCAGTAGTAACGGGACAGGGGAAGTCTACACCTTC. Amino acid sequence: CASSNGTGEVYTF.

This chain joins TRBV28 and TRBJ1-4; the D is unclear. V was trimmed by 6 bases and J by 0 bases, leaving 8 bases between them. The CDR3 consists of 14 residues. The germline CDR1 and CDR2 sequences are MDHEN and SYDVKM. CDR3 DNA sequence: TGTGCCAGCAGCCCAATTCCAACTAATGAAAAACTGTTTTTT. Encoded protein: CASSPIPTNEKLFF. The whole variable domain, filled in from reference TRBV28 and TRBJ1-4, reads DVKVTQSSRYLVKRTGEKVFLECVQDMDHENMFWYRQDPGLGLRLIYFSYDVKMKEKGDIPEGYSVSREKKERFSLILESASTNQTSMYLCASSPIPTNEKLFFGSGTQLSVL.

In this sample, this clone turned up many times. Written as DNA, the CDR3 is TGTGCCAGCAGTGAAGCGGAAAAACTGTTTTTT. This encodes CASSEAEKLFF. V usage is TRBV6-1 and J usage is TRBJ1-4; D is uncertain. The V gene's germline CDR1 is MNHNS and CDR2 SASEGT. V lost 0 bases and J lost 8, with 1 base in between. CDR3 size: 11 residues.

This clone showed up many times. This rearrangement joins TRBV9 to TRBJ2-2; D perhaps matches TRBD2 (6 bases). Germline-derived CDR1 and CDR2 are SGDLS and YYNGEE. The CDR3 has 15 amino acids. The V gene lost 3 bases and the J gene lost 0 bases, with 9 bases spanning the gap. CDR3 nucleotides: TGTGCCAGCAGCGAAACGGGAGCGAACACCGGGGAGCTGTTTTTT. It translates to CASSETGANTGELFF. Drawing the rest from reference TRBV9 and TRBJ2-2, the complete variable domain is DSGVTQTPKHLITATGQRVTLRCSPRSGDLSVYWYQQSLDQGLQFLIQYYNGEERAKGNILERFSAQQFPDLHSELNLSSLELGDSALYFCASSETGANTGELFFGEGSRLTVL.

This clone was counted at least ten times. CDR3 nucleotide sequence: TGCGCCAGCAGCCTCCGGGACGGGGCTTTCACAGATACGCAGTATTTT. This codes for CASSLRDGAFTDTQYF. The chain has TRBV5-1 and TRBJ2-3; D may be TRBD1 or TRBD2 (5 bases each). This CDR3 is 16 amino acids long. Trimming shortened V by 4 bases and J by 2 bases, and 17 bases separated the two germline ends. Germline lookup yields CDR1 SGHRS and CDR2 YFSETQ. The variable domain in full, completed from reference TRBV5-1 and TRBJ2-3, reads KAGVTQTPRYLIKTRGQQVTLSCSPISGHRSVSWYQQTPGQGLQFLFEYFSETQRNKGNFPGRFSGRQFSNSRSEMNVSTLELGDSALYLCASSLRDGAFTDTQYFGPGTRLTVL.

The table lists this clone with many counts. This chain uses TRBV9 with TRBJ2-3, with a possible D match to TRBD2 (5 bases). V was shortened by 0 bases and J by 5 bases, with 10 bases between the two germline ends. Germline CDR1 reads SGDLS; CDR2 reads YYNGEE. The CDR3 is made up of 14 amino acids. The CDR3 nucleotides are TGTGCCAGCAGCGTAGGAGGGAACAAAGATACGCAGTATTTT. Protein product: CASSVGGNKDTQYF.

By sample share, this clone is medium-sized. The CDR3 reads CASSAGQENSPLHF. The DNA of the CDR3 is TGTGCCAGCAGTGCGGGACAGGAGAATTCACCCCTCCACTTT. V gene TRBV6-1 combines with J gene TRBJ1-6; 8 nucleotides align to TRBD1. The CDR3 has 14 residues. Per germline, CDR1 MNHNS and CDR2 SASEGT. Germline trimming cut 4 bases from V and 7 bases from J; bases unmatched to any gene: 3.

There are many counts of this clone. The chain is built from TRBV20-1 and TRBJ2-1, with 7 bases lining up with TRBD2. CDR3 length equals 13 residues. Germline lookup yields CDR1 DFQATT and CDR2 SNEGSKA (reference sequence). V gave up 3 bases and J gave up 3 bases; unmatched junction bases: 2. CDR3 DNA: TGCAGTGCTAGCGGGAGGAGCTACAATGAGCAGTTCTTC. This gives the protein CSASGRSYNEQFF.

The chain carries TRBV5-1 and TRBJ2-3, with D hard to call. With 6 bases removed from V and 3 bases from J, the gap between germline ends came to 14 bases. Germline CDR1 and CDR2: SGHRS and YFSETQ. CDR3 length equals 14 residues. CDR3: CASISVFGTDTQYF. CDR3 coding DNA: TGCGCCAGCATCAGTGTTTTCGGGACAGATACGCAGTATTTT.

V is TRBV5-4 and J is TRBJ2-7; 7 nucleotides match TRBD1. The CDR3 totals 15 residues. After removal of 0 bases from V and 2 bases from J, the junction contained 5 bases not matched to a gene. Germline lookup yields CDR1 SGHNT and CDR2 YYREEE (reference sequence). CDR3 sequence (DNA): TGTGCCAGCAGCTTGGCCCCGCAGGGGGCCTACGAGCAGTACTTC. This translates into CASSLAPQGAYEQYF. The variable domain in full, with the rest retrieved from reference TRBV5-4 and TRBJ2-7, is ETGVTQSPTHLIKTRGQQVTLRCSSQSGHNTVSWYQQALGQGPQFIFQYYREEENGRGNFPPRFSGLQFPNYSSELNVNALELDDSALYLCASSLAPQGAYEQYFGPGTRLTVT.

This clone was picked up many times. The CDR3 sequence is CASSASPGQQETQYF. CDR3 sequence (DNA): TGTGCCAGCAGCGCTTCTCCGGGACAGCAAGAGACCCAGTACTTC. This chain links TRBV9 with TRBJ2-5, with TRBD1 matching over 7 bases. The V segment lost 3 bases and the J segment 2 bases; nucleotides outside the gene matches: 7. The germline CDR1 and CDR2 sequences are SGDLS and YYNGEE. This CDR3 spans 15 amino acids.

To note about this clone: A junction end diverges from the germline sequence, so it may reflect a read error. This chain joins TRBV9 and TRBJ2-5, with D perhaps TRBD1 or TRBD2 (7 bases each). The CDR3 loop spans 16 amino acids. Germline CDR1 reads SGDLS; CDR2 reads YYNGEE. CDR3 DNA sequence: TGTGCCAGCAGCGTAGCTCAGGGGGGGGGCCAAGAGGCCCAGTACTTC. Translation gives CASSVAQGGGQEAQYF.

This clone was picked up many times. The chain combines TRBV7-6 with TRBJ1-1, with D possibly being TRBD1 (6 bases). V lost 5 bases and J 0 bases, leaving 10 bases between the germline ends. This CDR3 spans 14 amino acids. Germline CDR1 reads SGHVS; CDR2 reads FNYEAQ. CDR3 nucleotides: TGTGCCAGCAGCCCACAGGGCTTGAACACTGAAGCTTTCTTT. Its protein is CASSPQGLNTEAFF.

There are many counts of this clone. The chain is built from TRBV7-3 and TRBJ2-1, with 9 bases matching TRBD2. Unmatched junction bases numbered 9, after V lost 5 bases and J lost 10 bases. Germline loops: CDR1 SGHTA, CDR2 FQGTGA. CDR3 length: 14 amino acids. The CDR3 here is CASSLQAGGGEQFF. The CDR3 region has the DNA TGTGCCAGCAGCCTACAAGCGGGAGGAGGCGAGCAGTTCTTC. Full variable domain (outside the CDR3, taken from reference TRBV7-3 and TRBJ2-1): GAGVSQTPSNKVTEKGKYVELRCDPISGHTALYWYRQSLGQGPEFLIYFQGTGAADDSGLPNDRFFAVRPEGSVSTLKIQRTERGDSAVYLCASSLQAGGGEQFFGPGTRLTVL.

The sample holds many counts of this clone. One base away lies a much larger clone, so this may be a sequencing read error. The chain recombines TRBV27 with TRBJ2-7; tentative D call: TRBD1 (7 bases). V was clipped by 3 bases and J by 5 bases, with 11 bases between them. The CDR3 length is 13 residues. CDR1 and CDR2 (germline): MNHEY, SMNVEV (reference sequence). CDR3 protein: CASSFQGGHEQYF. In DNA form, the CDR3 reads TGTGCCAGCAGTTTTCAGGGGGGCCACGAGCAGTACTTC.

This clone has ten or more counts. CDR3 DNA sequence: TGTGCCAGCAGTTTTAGGAGGGGAGGCTCCTATAATTCACCCCTCCACTTT. This codes for CASSFRRGGSYNSPLHF. The chain uses TRBV12-3 or TRBV12-4 and TRBJ1-6, with a weak D call TRBD1 (5 bases). This CDR3 is 17 amino acids long. Trimming took 3 bases from V and 0 from J, leaving 12 bases between them.

This clone came up many times. The J gene is TRBJ2-7, the V gene TRBV3-1; unclear D gene. CDR3 length: 12 residues. V was clipped by 2 bases and J by 6 bases, with 8 bases between them. CDR1 is LGHDT and CDR2 is YNNKEL in the germline V gene (reference sequence). CDR3 sequence: CASSQSRSEQYF. In DNA, the CDR3 is TGTGCCAGCAGCCAATCGAGGTCCGAGCAGTACTTC.

In this sample, this clone turned up many times. The rearrangement links TRBV6-5 to TRBJ1-5, with 9 nucleotides matching TRBD1. The ends lost 2 bases at V and 6 bases at J; junction bases unmatched: 11. The CDR3 totals 17 residues. CDR1 is MNHEY and CDR2 is SVGAGI in the germline V gene. The CDR3 loop is CASSYQAGQGSGQPQHF. CDR3 sequence (DNA): TGTGCCAGCAGTTACCAAGCGGGACAGGGTTCGGGTCAGCCCCAGCATTTT.

Regarding this clone: This CDR3 is missing its conserved last phenylalanine or tryptophan, likely due to a read error. The chain carries TRBV27 and TRBJ2-1; unclear D gene. The germline gives CDR1 MNHEY, CDR2 SMNVEV (reference sequence). The CDR3 length is 14 residues. The CDR3 nucleotides read TGTTCCAGCAGTTTGGAGCCGCGAGAACACGAGCAGTTCTCC. Translation: CSSSLEPREHEQFS.

This clone showed up many times. The chain is built from TRBV7-2 and TRBJ2-5, with D perhaps matching TRBD2 (5 bases). Trimming removed 7 bases from V and 1 base from J, with 19 bases in between. CDR1 SGHTA and CDR2 FQGNSA come from the germline V gene. The CDR3 contains 16 residues. The CDR3 region is CASTLEERHTQETQYF. As DNA, the CDR3 is TGTGCCAGCACCCTGGAGGAGCGACATACCCAAGAGACCCAGTACTTC. Supplemented by reference TRBV7-2 and TRBJ2-5, the full variable domain reads GAGVSQSPSNKVTEKGKDVELRCDPISGHTALYWYRQSLGQGLEFLIYFQGNSAPDKSGLPSDRFSAERTGGSVSTLTIQRTQQEDSAVYLCASTLEERHTQETQYFGPGTRLLVL.

Ten or more counts support this clone. The genes are TRBV28 and TRBJ1-5; TRBD1 is a possible D gene (6 bases). The length of the CDR3 is 13 residues. V shed 8 bases and J shed 2 bases, with 10 bases lying between them. Germline values: CDR1 MDHEN, CDR2 SYDVKM. CDR3 protein: CASCWGRNQPQHF. CDR3 sequence (DNA): TGTGCCAGCTGTTGGGGGCGCAATCAGCCCCAGCATTTT.

At least ten counts were recorded for this clone. One end of the junction is discordant with germline, which a read error may explain. Other DNA sequences of this sample code for an identical CDR3. The rearrangement links TRBV4-1 to TRBJ2-1; possibly TRBD1 or TRBD2 for D (5 bases each). There are 13 residues in the CDR3. The germline gives CDR1 MGHRA, CDR2 YSYEKL. CDR3 DNA: TGCGCCAGCAGCCAAGGGGGGTACAATGAACAGTTCTTC. Amino acids: CASSQGGYNEQFF.

Many counts were recorded for this clone. This chain links TRBV20-1 with TRBJ2-1, with TRBD2 matching 12 bases. This CDR3 is built from 19 residues. Germline CDR1 DFQATT, CDR2 SNEGSKA (reference sequence). V trimming: 6 bases; J trimming: 0 bases; junction bases outside the gene matches: 15. The CDR3 sequence: CSAPNWLAGGPSSYNEQFF. The CDR3 DNA is TGCAGTGCCCCAAATTGGCTAGCGGGAGGGCCGAGCTCCTACAATGAGCAGTTCTTC.

This clone was counted at least ten times. The chain couples TRBV24-1 to TRBJ2-2; D call uncertain. Trimming left V 8 bases short and J 0 bases short, with 6 bases between. The CDR3 is made up of 13 amino acids. Looked up from germline, CDR1 is KGHDR and CDR2 is SFDVKD. Here the CDR3 DNA reads TGTGCCACCACCAGTCCGAACACCGGGGAGCTGTTTTTT. Protein: CATTSPNTGELFF.

There are many counts of this clone. The chain is built from TRBV24-1 and TRBJ2-5; 7 bases match TRBD1. CDR3 length: 16 amino acids. V lost 4 bases and J lost 2; bases outside the gene matches: 9. Germline loops: CDR1 KGHDR, CDR2 SFDVKD. The CDR3 region has the DNA TGTGCCACCAGTGACCAGGAGACAGGGAGACAAGAGACCCAGTACTTC. This translates into CATSDQETGRQETQYF.

This clone occurred many times. The chain carries TRBV27 and TRBJ1-2; D perhaps matches TRBD1 (5 bases). Trimming removed 2 bases from V and 4 bases from J, with 11 bases in between. Germline lookup yields CDR1 MNHEY and CDR2 SMNVEV (reference sequence). The length of the CDR3 is 14 residues. Here the CDR3 DNA reads TGTGCCAGCAGTTTAAACCCGGGACCCTATGGCTACACCTTC. Its translation is CASSLNPGPYGYTF.